The T cell receptor (beta chain) under discussion was sequenced for a study of blood T cell repertoires in COVID-19. Study-level information: T cells, B-cell-depleted T cells, or PBMCs provided the cDNA or gDNA that served as material.

Clinical history reported by participants formed the basis on which cohorts were assigned. CDR3 length equals 15 residues. The V gene end was trimmed by 6 bases and the J gene end by 8 bases; junction bases not matched to a gene: 13. Germline CDR1 KGHSH, CDR2 LQKENI. How the authors handled the data: Reference gene primer amplification gave estimated nucleated cell counts. Assay used: immunoSEQ multiplex PCR; TCRdb lists only in-frame clones, some missing. The V and J calls and clone size are taken from that table; D and trimming were inferred from the DNA. This repertoire shows 210,000 or so clones, over 75% found once; its top ten account for around 7.4%.

This chain links TRBV18 with TRBJ1-2; 9 bases match TRBD1. The TCR originated in a woman between 40 and 50 years old with acute COVID-19. The sample taken for sequencing was PBMCs or T cells enriched from blood (not recorded which). The CDR3 sequence is CASSRPGQGSDGYTF. In DNA form, the CDR3 reads TGTGCCAGCTCCCGGCCGGGACAGGGTTCCGACGGCTACACCTTC.